This entry describes one T cell receptor beta chain. This sample stems from a study of blood T cell repertoires in COVID-19. Study details: Spain, Italy and the United States supplied samples that represented acute and convalescent COVID-19. Nucleic acid was either cDNA or gDNA, and it came from T cells, B-cell-depleted T cells, or PBMCs.

V lost 6 bases and J lost 4; bases outside the gene matches: 3. CDR1 MDHEN and CDR2 SYDVKM come from the germline V gene. This CDR3 spans 13 amino acids. Using immunoSEQ multiplex PCR, the repertoire was profiled, and TCRdb retains in-frame clones only, with some absent. The profile covers some 200,000 clones, with roughly 80% appearing a single time and roughly an eighth taken by the ten largest. The V call is TRBV28, the J call TRBJ1-5, with 7 positions matching TRBD1. The sample comprised peripheral blood. This clonotype originated in an elderly woman with COVID-19, enrolled during active disease. The CDR3 DNA follows: TGTGCCAGCAGGACGACAGGGAATCAGCCCCAGCATTTT. As protein: CASRTTGNQPQHF.